A selection of T cell receptor beta chains follows, all from one sample in a study of T cell responses to AZD1222 COVID-19 vaccine. TCRdb keeps only in-frame clones here, not all; method: immunoSEQ multiplex PCR. Counted here are about 70,000 clones, approximately 91% occurring once; the ten biggest clones make up approximately 4.7%. This material consisted of peripheral blood, taken on day 0 of MenACWY control vaccination. The receptors originated from an adult in good health. The CDR3 runs from the conserved cysteine through the conserved F or W. D genes are given only for firm matches. The size field is filled for only some rows; it gives once, few, many or a size class.

j_gene: TRBJ1-1
abundance: NA
v_gene: TRBV5-1
d_gene: NA
CDR3aa: CASSADGTSSAFF
CDR3nt: TGCGCCAGCAGCGCGGATGGGACATCGTCCGCTTTCTTT

j_gene: TRBJ1-2
abundance: NA
v_gene: TRBV9
d_gene: TRBD1
CDR3aa: CASSVAGTVPYGYTF
CDR3nt: TGTGCCAGCAGCGTCGCCGGGACAGTCCCCTATGGCTACACCTTC

j_gene: TRBJ1-5
abundance: NA
v_gene: TRBV6-2/TRBV6-3
d_gene: TRBD1
CDR3aa: CASSSTGGSSQPQHF
CDR3nt: TGTGCCAGCAGTTCGACAGGGGGCTCCAGTCAGCCCCAGCATTTT

j_gene: TRBJ2-5
abundance: NA
v_gene: TRBV6-5
d_gene: TRBD2
CDR3aa: CASTLRSGAETQYF
CDR3nt: TGTGCCAGCACTCTCCGTAGCGGGGCTGAGACCCAGTACTTC

j_gene: TRBJ1-2
abundance: once
v_gene: TRBV11-2
d_gene: NA
CDR3aa: CASSSSTGIYGYTF
CDR3nt: TGTGCCAGCAGCTCATCTACAGGGATCTATGGCTACACCTTC

j_gene: TRBJ1-1
abundance: once
v_gene: TRBV7-2
d_gene: NA
CDR3aa: CASSLRVGGGAEAFF
CDR3nt: TGTGCCAGCAGCTTAAGAGTCGGGGGAGGGGCTGAAGCTTTCTTT

j_gene: TRBJ1-1
abundance: NA
v_gene: TRBV19
d_gene: TRBD1
CDR3aa: CASSSLNRGGTEAFF
CDR3nt: TGTGCCAGTAGTAGTTTAAACAGGGGTGGAACTGAAGCTTTCTTT

j_gene: TRBJ2-3
abundance: NA
v_gene: TRBV5-1
d_gene: NA
CDR3aa: CASSSSWGLPTQYF
CDR3nt: TGCGCCAGCAGCTCCTCTTGGGGGTTACCCACGCAGTATTTT

j_gene: TRBJ1-6
abundance: NA
v_gene: TRBV11-3
d_gene: NA
CDR3aa: CASSTTGTSSYNSPLHF
CDR3nt: TGTGCCAGCAGCACTACAGGGACTAGCTCCTATAATTCACCCCTCCACTTT

j_gene: TRBJ2-2
abundance: NA
v_gene: TRBV5-6
d_gene: TRBD1
CDR3aa: CASSVVNRGTGELFF
CDR3nt: TGTGCCAGCAGCGTCGTTAACAGGGGAACCGGGGAGCTGTTTTTT

j_gene: TRBJ2-5
abundance: NA
v_gene: TRBV3-1/TRBV3-2
d_gene: TRBD1
CDR3aa: CATSDGTAQETQYF
CDR3nt: TGTGCCACTTCGGATGGGACAGCCCAAGAGACCCAGTACTTC

j_gene: TRBJ2-2
abundance: NA
v_gene: TRBV7-3
d_gene: NA
CDR3aa: CASSLAPGKIQNGELFF
CDR3nt: TGTGCCAGCAGCCTGGCCCCGGGGAAAATCCAGAACGGGGAGCTGTTTTTT

j_gene: TRBJ2-5
abundance: NA
v_gene: TRBV7-2
d_gene: TRBD1
CDR3aa: CASSPLQGKQETQYF
CDR3nt: TGTGCCAGCAGCCCCTTACAGGGGAAACAAGAGACCCAGTACTTC

j_gene: TRBJ1-2
abundance: once
v_gene: TRBV27
d_gene: NA
CDR3aa: CASSFSGVYGYTF
CDR3nt: TGTGCCAGCAGTTTTTCAGGGGTGTATGGCTACACCTTC

j_gene: TRBJ2-5
abundance: NA
v_gene: TRBV27
d_gene: NA
CDR3aa: CASSPIGGQETQYF
CDR3nt: TGTGCCAGCAGTCCCATCGGGGGACAAGAGACCCAGTACTTC

j_gene: TRBJ2-6
abundance: NA
v_gene: TRBV28
d_gene: NA
CDR3aa: CASSSWWSGANVLTF
CDR3nt: TGTGCCAGCAGCTCGTGGTGGTCTGGGGCCAACGTCCTGACTTTC

j_gene: TRBJ2-3
abundance: NA
v_gene: TRBV5-1
d_gene: NA
CDR3aa: CASSFWGDAVGTDTQYF
CDR3nt: TGCGCCAGCAGCTTTTGGGGGGACGCAGTGGGCACAGATACGCAGTATTTT

j_gene: TRBJ1-1
abundance: NA
v_gene: TRBV6-5
d_gene: NA
CDR3aa: CATRFQGGRGAEAFF
CDR3nt: TGTGCCACCCGATTCCAGGGCGGTCGAGGCGCTGAAGCTTTCTTT

j_gene: TRBJ2-3
abundance: once
v_gene: TRBV7-2
d_gene: NA
CDR3aa: CASSLGGGNTQYF
CDR3nt: TGTGCCAGCAGCTTAGGAGGGGGGAATACGCAGTATTTT

j_gene: TRBJ1-1
abundance: NA
v_gene: TRBV10-3
d_gene: NA
CDR3aa: CAISDFTEAFF
CDR3nt: TGTGCCATCAGTGATTTCACTGAAGCTTTCTTT

j_gene: TRBJ2-1
abundance: NA
v_gene: TRBV29-1
d_gene: NA
CDR3aa: CSVEGWTSYNEQFF
CDR3nt: TGCAGCGTTGAAGGCTGGACATCCTACAATGAGCAGTTCTTC

j_gene: TRBJ1-5
abundance: once
v_gene: TRBV28
d_gene: TRBD1
CDR3aa: CASQPGGSGQPQHF
CDR3nt: TGTGCCAGCCAACCAGGGGGCTCGGGGCAGCCCCAGCATTTT

j_gene: TRBJ1-6
abundance: NA
v_gene: TRBV7-8
d_gene: NA
CDR3aa: CASSQSGVPQNSPLHF
CDR3nt: TGTGCCAGCAGCCAGAGCGGGGTTCCGCAGAATTCACCCCTCCACTTT

j_gene: TRBJ2-3
abundance: NA
v_gene: TRBV19
d_gene: TRBD2
CDR3aa: CASSPGIAGAPSDTQYF
CDR3nt: TGTGCCAGTAGTCCCGGCATAGCGGGGGCCCCAAGCGATACGCAGTATTTT

j_gene: TRBJ2-7
abundance: once
v_gene: TRBV3-1/TRBV3-2
d_gene: TRBD1
CDR3aa: CASSQYPRTGAIYEQYF
CDR3nt: TGTGCCAGCAGCCAATACCCGCGGACAGGGGCAATATACGAGCAGTACTTC

j_gene: TRBJ1-6
abundance: NA
v_gene: TRBV6-5
d_gene: NA
CDR3aa: CASTPMAIQNSPLHF
CDR3nt: TGTGCCAGCACCCCGATGGCGATCCAGAATTCACCCCTCCACTTT

j_gene: TRBJ1-3
abundance: NA
v_gene: TRBV14
d_gene: NA
CDR3aa: CASSQEGNTIYF
CDR3nt: TGTGCCAGCAGCCAAGAGGGAAACACCATATATTTT

j_gene: TRBJ1-5
abundance: NA
v_gene: TRBV30
d_gene: NA
CDR3aa: CAWSVLEGYNQPQHF
CDR3nt: TGTGCCTGGAGTGTACTCGAGGGATACAATCAGCCCCAGCATTTT

j_gene: TRBJ2-3
abundance: NA
v_gene: TRBV6-5
d_gene: NA
CDR3aa: CASSSDPEDTQYF
CDR3nt: TGTGCCAGCAGTTCCGACCCCGAGGATACGCAGTATTTT

j_gene: TRBJ1-3
abundance: NA
v_gene: TRBV5-5
d_gene: NA
CDR3aa: CASSLAALNSGNTIYF
CDR3nt: TGTGCCAGCAGCTTGGCGGCGCTGAACTCTGGAAACACCATATATTTT

j_gene: TRBJ1-2
abundance: NA
v_gene: TRBV7-8
d_gene: NA
CDR3aa: CASSRGEVYGYTF
CDR3nt: TGTGCCAGCAGCCGGGGGGAGGTCTATGGCTACACCTTC

j_gene: TRBJ1-5
abundance: NA
v_gene: TRBV27
d_gene: NA
CDR3aa: CASSLGGVSNQPQHF
CDR3nt: TGTGCCAGCAGTTTAGGGGGGGTATCCAATCAGCCCCAGCATTTT

j_gene: TRBJ1-1
abundance: NA
v_gene: TRBV11-2
d_gene: NA
CDR3aa: CASSLGAYLAFF
CDR3nt: TGTGCCAGCAGCTTAGGGGCATATTTAGCTTTCTTT

j_gene: TRBJ1-1
abundance: NA
v_gene: TRBV24-1
d_gene: NA
CDR3aa: CATSVPLYLVAFF
CDR3nt: TGTGCCACCAGTGTTCCCCTATATCTAGTAGCTTTCTTT

j_gene: TRBJ1-6
abundance: NA
v_gene: TRBV4-2
d_gene: NA
CDR3aa: CASSQDVGSYSPLHF
CDR3nt: TGTGCCAGCAGCCAAGATGTAGGCTCCTATTCACCCCTCCACTTT

j_gene: TRBJ2-7
abundance: NA
v_gene: TRBV28
d_gene: TRBD2
CDR3aa: CASSPLAGGRKYF
CDR3nt: TGTGCCAGCAGCCCCCTTGCGGGGGGGCGTAAGTACTTC

j_gene: TRBJ2-5
abundance: NA
v_gene: TRBV2
d_gene: NA
CDR3aa: CASTGHETQYF
CDR3nt: TGTGCCAGCACAGGGCACGAGACCCAGTACTTC

j_gene: TRBJ2-7
abundance: NA
v_gene: TRBV18
d_gene: TRBD1
CDR3aa: CASSQGQGSYEQYF
CDR3nt: TGTGCCAGCTCACAGGGACAGGGTTCTTACGAGCAGTACTTC

j_gene: TRBJ2-7
abundance: NA
v_gene: TRBV7-2
d_gene: NA
CDR3aa: CASSLERDSHEQYF
CDR3nt: TGTGCCAGCAGCTTAGAGAGAGACAGCCACGAGCAGTACTTC

j_gene: TRBJ1-6
abundance: NA
v_gene: TRBV14
d_gene: NA
CDR3aa: CASSQDVGGQNSPLHF
CDR3nt: TGTGCCAGCAGCCAAGACGTCGGCGGCCAAAATTCACCCCTCCACTTT

j_gene: TRBJ1-1
abundance: NA
v_gene: TRBV7-9
d_gene: NA
CDR3aa: CASRPGDMNTEAFF
CDR3nt: TGTGCCAGCAGACCCGGAGACATGAACACTGAAGCTTTCTTT

j_gene: TRBJ1-1
abundance: NA
v_gene: TRBV7-9
d_gene: TRBD1
CDR3aa: CASSPAKGALRAFF
CDR3nt: TGTGCCAGCAGCCCCGCGAAGGGGGCATTGAGAGCTTTCTTT

j_gene: TRBJ1-2
abundance: NA
v_gene: TRBV19
d_gene: TRBD1
CDR3aa: CASSLGTGVYGYTF
CDR3nt: TGTGCCAGTAGTCTTGGGACAGGGGTCTATGGCTACACCTTC

j_gene: TRBJ1-3
abundance: NA
v_gene: TRBV10-3
d_gene: NA
CDR3aa: CATQRQDYLPGNTIYF
CDR3nt: TGTGCCACTCAACGGCAGGACTACCTTCCTGGAAACACCATATATTTT

j_gene: TRBJ1-3
abundance: NA
v_gene: TRBV20-1
d_gene: NA
CDR3aa: CSASRAVSSGNTIYF
CDR3nt: TGCAGTGCTAGTCGGGCCGTGAGCTCTGGAAACACCATATATTTT

j_gene: TRBJ1-2
abundance: NA
v_gene: TRBV12-3/TRBV12-4
d_gene: NA
CDR3aa: CASSPSGGGYTF
CDR3nt: TGTGCCAGCAGTCCTAGTGGGGGAGGCTACACCTTC

j_gene: TRBJ1-2
abundance: NA
v_gene: TRBV16
d_gene: NA
CDR3aa: CASSQYGEGPGGYTF
CDR3nt: TGTGCCAGCAGCCAATATGGTGAGGGGCCAGGGGGCTACACCTTC

j_gene: TRBJ2-7
abundance: NA
v_gene: TRBV7-2
d_gene: TRBD1
CDR3aa: CASSPRTGGLYEQYF
CDR3nt: TGTGCCAGCAGCCCGAGGACAGGGGGCTTATACGAGCAGTACTTC

j_gene: TRBJ1-2
abundance: NA
v_gene: TRBV7-9
d_gene: NA
CDR3aa: CASSPPSATNYGYTF
CDR3nt: TGTGCCAGCAGCCCCCCGTCGGCCACTAACTATGGCTACACCTTC

j_gene: TRBJ2-5
abundance: NA
v_gene: TRBV7-2
d_gene: TRBD2
CDR3aa: CASSSLGGLAGETQYF
CDR3nt: TGTGCCAGCAGCTCCCTGGGGGGACTAGCTGGGGAGACCCAGTACTTC

j_gene: TRBJ1-2
abundance: NA
v_gene: TRBV6-5
d_gene: NA
CDR3aa: CASSPPGGVGGYTF
CDR3nt: TGTGCCAGCAGTCCCCCGGGCGGGGTGGGCGGCTACACCTTC